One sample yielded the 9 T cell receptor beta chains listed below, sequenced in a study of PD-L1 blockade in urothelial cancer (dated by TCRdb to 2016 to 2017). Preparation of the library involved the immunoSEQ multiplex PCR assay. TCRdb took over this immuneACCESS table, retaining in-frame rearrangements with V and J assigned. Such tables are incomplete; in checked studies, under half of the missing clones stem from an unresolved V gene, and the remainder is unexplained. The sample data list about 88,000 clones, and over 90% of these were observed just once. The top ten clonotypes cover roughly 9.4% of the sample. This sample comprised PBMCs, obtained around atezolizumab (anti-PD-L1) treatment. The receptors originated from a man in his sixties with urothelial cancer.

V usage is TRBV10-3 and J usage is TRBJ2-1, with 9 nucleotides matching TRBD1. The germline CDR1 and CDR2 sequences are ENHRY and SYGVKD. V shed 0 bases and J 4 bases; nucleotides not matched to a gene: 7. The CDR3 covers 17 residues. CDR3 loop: CAISESTGQGSYNEQFF. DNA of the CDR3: TGTGCCATCAGTGAGTCGACAGGACAGGGGTCTTACAATGAGCAGTTCTTC.

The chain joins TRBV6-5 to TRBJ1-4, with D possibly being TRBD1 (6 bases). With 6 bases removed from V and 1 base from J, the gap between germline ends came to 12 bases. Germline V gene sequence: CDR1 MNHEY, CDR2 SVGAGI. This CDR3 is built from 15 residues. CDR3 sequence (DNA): TGTGCCAGCAGGGATTACAGGGAAACTAATGAAAAACTGTTTTTT. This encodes CASRDYRETNEKLFF.

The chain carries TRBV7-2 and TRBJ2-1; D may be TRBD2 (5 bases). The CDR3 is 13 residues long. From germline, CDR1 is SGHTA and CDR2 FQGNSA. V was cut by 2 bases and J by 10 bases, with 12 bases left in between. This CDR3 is CASSLLDTGEQFF. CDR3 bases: TGTGCCAGCAGCTTACTGGATACGGGAGAGCAGTTCTTC.

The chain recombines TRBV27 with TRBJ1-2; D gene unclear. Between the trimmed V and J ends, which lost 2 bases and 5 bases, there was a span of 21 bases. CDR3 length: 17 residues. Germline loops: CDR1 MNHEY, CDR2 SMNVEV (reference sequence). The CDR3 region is CASSLPGGGPYPYGYTF. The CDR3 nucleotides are TGTGCCAGCAGTTTACCCGGCGGCGGCCCCTATCCTTATGGCTACACCTTC.

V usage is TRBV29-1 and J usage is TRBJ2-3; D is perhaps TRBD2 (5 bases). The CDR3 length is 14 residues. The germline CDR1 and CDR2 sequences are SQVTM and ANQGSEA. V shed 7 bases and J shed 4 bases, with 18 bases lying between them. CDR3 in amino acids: CSATSFDGADTQYF. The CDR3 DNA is TGCAGCGCCACTAGTTTCGACGGCGCAGATACGCAGTATTTT.

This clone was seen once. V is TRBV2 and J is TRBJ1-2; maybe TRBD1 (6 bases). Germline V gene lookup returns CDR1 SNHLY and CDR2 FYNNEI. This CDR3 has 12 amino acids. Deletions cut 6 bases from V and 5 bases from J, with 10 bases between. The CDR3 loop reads CASRKDSYGYTF. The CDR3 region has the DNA TGTGCCAGCAGGAAGGACAGTTATGGCTACACCTTC.

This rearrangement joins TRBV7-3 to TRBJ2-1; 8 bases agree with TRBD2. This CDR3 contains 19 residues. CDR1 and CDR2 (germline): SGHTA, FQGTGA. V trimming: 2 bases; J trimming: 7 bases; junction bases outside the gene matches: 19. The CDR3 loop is CASSLGRGRAGLAFNEQFF. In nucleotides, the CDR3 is TGTGCCAGCAGCTTAGGTAGGGGGAGAGCTGGACTAGCATTTAATGAGCAGTTCTTC.

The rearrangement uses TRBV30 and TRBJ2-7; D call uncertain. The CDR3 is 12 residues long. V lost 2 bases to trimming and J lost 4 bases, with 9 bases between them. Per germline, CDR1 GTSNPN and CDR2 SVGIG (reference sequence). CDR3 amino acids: CAWSLQAYEQYF. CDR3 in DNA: TGTGCCTGGAGTCTTCAGGCTTACGAGCAGTACTTC.

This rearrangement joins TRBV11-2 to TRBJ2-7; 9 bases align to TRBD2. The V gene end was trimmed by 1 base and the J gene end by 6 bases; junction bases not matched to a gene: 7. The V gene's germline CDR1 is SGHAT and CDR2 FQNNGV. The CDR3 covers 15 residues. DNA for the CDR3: TGTGCCAGCAGCTTAGGGCGGGGGGGCCAGCGCGAGCAGTACTTC. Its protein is CASSLGRGGQREQYF.